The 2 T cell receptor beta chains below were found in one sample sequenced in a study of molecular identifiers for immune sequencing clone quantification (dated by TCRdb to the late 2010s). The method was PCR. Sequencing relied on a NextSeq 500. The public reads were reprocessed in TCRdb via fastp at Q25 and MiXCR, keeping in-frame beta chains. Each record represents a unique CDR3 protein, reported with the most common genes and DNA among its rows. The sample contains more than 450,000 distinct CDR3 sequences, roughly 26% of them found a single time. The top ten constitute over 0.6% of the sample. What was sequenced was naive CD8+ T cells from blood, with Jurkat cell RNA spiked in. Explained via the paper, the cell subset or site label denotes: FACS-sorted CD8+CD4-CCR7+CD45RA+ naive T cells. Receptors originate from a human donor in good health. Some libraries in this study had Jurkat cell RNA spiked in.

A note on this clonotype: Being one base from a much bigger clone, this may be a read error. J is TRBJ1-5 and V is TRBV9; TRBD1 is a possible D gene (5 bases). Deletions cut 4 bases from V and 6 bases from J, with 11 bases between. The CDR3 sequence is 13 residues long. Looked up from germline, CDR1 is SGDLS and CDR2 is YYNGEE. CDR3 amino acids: CASSPADTQPQHF. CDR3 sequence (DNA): TGTGCCAGCAGCCCGGCGGACACTCAGCCCCAGCATTTT. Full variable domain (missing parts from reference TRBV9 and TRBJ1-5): DSGVTQTPKHLITATGQRVTLRCSPRSGDLSVYWYQQSLDQGLQFLIQYYNGEERAKGNILERFSAQQFPDLHSELNLSSLELGDSALYFCASSPADTQPQHFGDGTRLSIL.

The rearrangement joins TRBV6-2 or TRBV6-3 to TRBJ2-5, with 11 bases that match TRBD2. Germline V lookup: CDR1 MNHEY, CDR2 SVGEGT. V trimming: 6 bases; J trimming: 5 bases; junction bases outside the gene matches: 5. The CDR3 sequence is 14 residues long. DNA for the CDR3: TGTGCCAGCAGGCTAGCGGGAGGCGGCGAGACCCAGTACTTC. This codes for CASRLAGGGETQYF.